This T cell receptor beta chain derives from a study (dated by TCRdb to 2013 to 2016). Describing the broader study: Whether tumor-infiltrating Tregs in breast cancer are recruited from blood Tregs or converted in situ from other CD4+ T cell subsets was tested.

The paper's findings and limits, for the study overall: Tumor memory CD4+ T cell TCR gene usage clustered with blood and lymph node memory CD4+ cells and lymph node naive CD4+ cells. The TCR alpha and beta sequences of tumor-infiltrating Tregs showed the greatest overlap with tumor naive CD4+ T cells, followed by blood naive CD4+ T cells. The validation in the larger cohort was limited to a single TCR beta V-J rearrangement instead of whole repertoires.

This clonotype has just a few counts. Its cognate antigen has yet to be identified. No base-level quality is on record; no much larger clone is a single base apart. Memory CD4+ T cells were isolated as CD4+CD45RO+CD25- cells. Tregs, naive and memory CD4+ T cells from tumor, blood and ipsilateral draining lymph nodes of 4 or 5 breast cancer patients underwent full-length TCR alpha and beta sequencing. Tumor tissue, along with lymph nodes from ipsilateral axillary dissection, was perfused with PBS, minced, and then digested using collagenase I and hyaluronidase. A purity exceeding 90% was confirmed by FACS for the sorted cell populations. Amplification of full-length TCR variable regions was done by 5' RACE PCR using constant-region reverse primers, and this step was followed by semi-nested PCR with Nested Universal Primer A. The ReliaPrep RNA Cell Miniprep System was used to extract total RNA, which was then reverse transcribed into 5'RACE-ready cDNA with the SMARTer RACE 5'/3' Kit. Multiplex adaptors were used to barcode the full-length TCR alpha and beta libraries, which were then sequenced on an Illumina MiSeq. The published analysis was carried out like this. For each of nine subset-tissue groups, sequencing data from the five patients were pooled, and the groups were then compared using unsupervised clustering of TCR gene usage. Repertoire similarity was calculated with the Morisita-Horn index, weighting shared sequences by their contribution to each repertoire. TCRdb itself trimmed the public reads at Q25 with fastp, ran MiXCR and retained productive beta chains. All rows with the same CDR3 protein become a single entry with the most common DNA and genes. Here the V and J calls rest on TCRdb's processing, not on the authors' analysis. The sample yields 45,000 to 70,000 distinct CDR3 sequences; roughly 28% were counted once. The ten largest clones add up to approximately 3% of the sample.

From a lookup of the germline V gene, CDR1 and CDR2 are MDHEN and SYDVKM. V is pared back by 4 bases and J by 4 bases, with 22 bases lying between the germline termini. The CDR3 numbers 17 residues from cysteine through phenylalanine. Solely the CDR3 DNA is kept, with 51 bases framed from the first base. This chain joins TRBV28 to TRBJ2-5; the D gene is tentatively TRBD1 or TRBD2, each matching 6 bases. Sequencing was carried out using tumor-infiltrating memory CD4+ T cells sorted from the breast tumor. The label giving this sample's cell subset or site can be read as: memory CD4+ T cells, CD4+CD45RO+CD25-. The sequence came from a female donor with breast cancer. The DNA reads TGTGCCAGCAGTTCATATACATCTACCGGAGGGGGAGAGACCCAGTACTTC. Its product reads: CASSSYTSTGGGETQYF.